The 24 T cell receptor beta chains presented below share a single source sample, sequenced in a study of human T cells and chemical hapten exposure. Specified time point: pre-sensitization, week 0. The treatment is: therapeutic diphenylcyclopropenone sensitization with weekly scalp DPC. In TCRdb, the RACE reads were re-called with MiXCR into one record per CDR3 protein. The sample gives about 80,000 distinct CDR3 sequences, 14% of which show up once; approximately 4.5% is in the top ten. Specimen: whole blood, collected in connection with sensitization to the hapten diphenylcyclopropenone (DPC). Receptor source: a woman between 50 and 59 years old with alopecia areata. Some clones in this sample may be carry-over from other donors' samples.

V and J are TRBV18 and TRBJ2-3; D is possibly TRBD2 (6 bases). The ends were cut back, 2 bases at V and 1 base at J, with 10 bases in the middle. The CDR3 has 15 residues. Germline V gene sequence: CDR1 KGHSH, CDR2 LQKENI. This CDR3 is CASSPFREGTDTQYF. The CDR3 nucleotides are TGTGCCAGCTCACCATTCAGGGAGGGCACAGATACGCAGTATTTT.

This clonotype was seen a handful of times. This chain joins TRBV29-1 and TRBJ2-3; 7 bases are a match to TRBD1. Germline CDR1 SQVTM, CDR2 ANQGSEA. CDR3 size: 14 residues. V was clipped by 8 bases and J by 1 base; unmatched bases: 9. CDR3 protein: CSHSRGTRTDTQYF. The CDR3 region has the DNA TGCAGCCATAGCAGGGGGACCCGCACAGATACGCAGTATTTT.

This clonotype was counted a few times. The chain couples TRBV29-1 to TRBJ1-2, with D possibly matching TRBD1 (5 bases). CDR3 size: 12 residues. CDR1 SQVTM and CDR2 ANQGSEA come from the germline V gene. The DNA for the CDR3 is TGCACCGCGACCGGGACGGACTATGGCTACACCTTC. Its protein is CTATGTDYGYTF.

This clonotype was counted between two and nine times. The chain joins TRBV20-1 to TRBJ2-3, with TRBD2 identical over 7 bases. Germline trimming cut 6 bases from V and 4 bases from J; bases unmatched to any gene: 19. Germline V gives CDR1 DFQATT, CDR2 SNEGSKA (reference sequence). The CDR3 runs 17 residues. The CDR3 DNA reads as TGCAGTGCCATAGGGACTACTTCGGAAAAGGCGGCAGATACGCAGTATTTT. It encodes CSAIGTTSEKAADTQYF.

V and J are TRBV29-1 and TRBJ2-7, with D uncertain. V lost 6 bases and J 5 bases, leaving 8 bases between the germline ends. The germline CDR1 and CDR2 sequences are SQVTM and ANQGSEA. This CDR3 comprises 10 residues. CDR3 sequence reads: CSVGVNEQYF. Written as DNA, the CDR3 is TGCAGCGTCGGAGTCAACGAGCAGTACTTC.

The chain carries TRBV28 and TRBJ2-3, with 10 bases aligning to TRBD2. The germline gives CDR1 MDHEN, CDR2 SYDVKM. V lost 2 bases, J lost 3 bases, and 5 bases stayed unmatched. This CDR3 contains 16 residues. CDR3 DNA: TGTGCCAGCAGTTTAGGTCTAGCGGGAGTGACAGATACGCAGTATTTT. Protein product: CASSLGLAGVTDTQYF.

The CDR3 region is CASSLGRQGRETQYF. Written as DNA, the CDR3 is TGTGCCAGCAGCTTGGGGCGACAGGGTCGAGAGACCCAGTACTTC. The chain combines TRBV5-5 with TRBJ2-5; 7 positions agree with TRBD1. Germline CDR1 reads SGHKS; CDR2 reads YYEKEE (reference sequence). The CDR3 totals 15 residues. V was pared by 0 bases and J by 4 bases, with 6 bases of the junction left unmatched.

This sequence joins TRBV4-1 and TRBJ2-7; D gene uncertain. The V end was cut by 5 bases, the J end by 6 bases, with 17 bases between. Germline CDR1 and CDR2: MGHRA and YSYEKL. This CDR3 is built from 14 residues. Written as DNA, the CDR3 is TGCGCCAGCAGCAAGACCGTCCTATATACCGAGCAGTACTTC. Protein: CASSKTVLYTEQYF.

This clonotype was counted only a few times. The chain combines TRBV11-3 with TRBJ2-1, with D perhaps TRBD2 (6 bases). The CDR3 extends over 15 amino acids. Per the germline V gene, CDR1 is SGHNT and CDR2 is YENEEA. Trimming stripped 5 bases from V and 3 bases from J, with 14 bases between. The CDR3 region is CASSQAGLYYNEQFF. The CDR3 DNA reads TGTGCCAGCAGCCAGGCGGGACTCTACTACAATGAGCAGTTCTTC.

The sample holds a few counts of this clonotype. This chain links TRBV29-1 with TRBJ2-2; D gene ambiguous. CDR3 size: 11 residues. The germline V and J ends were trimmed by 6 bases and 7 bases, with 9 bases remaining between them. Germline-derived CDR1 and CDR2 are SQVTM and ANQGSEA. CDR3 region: CSVMTVGELFF. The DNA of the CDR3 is TGCAGCGTAATGACCGTCGGGGAGCTGTTTTTT.

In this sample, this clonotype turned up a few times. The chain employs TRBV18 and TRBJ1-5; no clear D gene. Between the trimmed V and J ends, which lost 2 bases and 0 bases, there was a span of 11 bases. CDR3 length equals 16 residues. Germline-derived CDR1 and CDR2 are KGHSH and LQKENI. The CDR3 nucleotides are TGTGCCAGCTCACCAGAGAAGCTAGTTAGCAATCAGCCCCAGCATTTT. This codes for CASSPEKLVSNQPQHF.

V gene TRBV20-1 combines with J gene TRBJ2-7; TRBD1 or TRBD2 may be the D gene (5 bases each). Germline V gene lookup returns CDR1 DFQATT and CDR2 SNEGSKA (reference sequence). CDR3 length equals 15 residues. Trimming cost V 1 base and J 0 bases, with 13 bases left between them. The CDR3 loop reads CSARGPRDPSYEQYF. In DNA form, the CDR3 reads TGCAGTGCTAGAGGCCCCCGGGACCCCTCCTACGAGCAGTACTTC.

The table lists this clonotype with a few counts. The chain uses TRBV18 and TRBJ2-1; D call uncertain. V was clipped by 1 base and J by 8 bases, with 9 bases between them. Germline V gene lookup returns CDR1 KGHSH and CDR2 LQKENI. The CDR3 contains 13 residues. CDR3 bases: TGTGCCAGCTCACCACGCGCGTCGGATGAGCAGTTCTTC. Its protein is CASSPRASDEQFF.

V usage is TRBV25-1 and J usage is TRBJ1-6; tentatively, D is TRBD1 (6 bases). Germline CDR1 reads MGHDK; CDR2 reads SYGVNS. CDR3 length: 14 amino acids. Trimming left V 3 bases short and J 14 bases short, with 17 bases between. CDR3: CASSDPGAGMALHF. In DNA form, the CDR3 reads TGTGCCAGCAGTGACCCAGGGGCGGGCATGGCCCTCCACTTT. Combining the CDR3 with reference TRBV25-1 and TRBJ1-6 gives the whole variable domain EADIYQTPRYLVIGTGKKITLECSQTMGHDKMYWYQQDPGMELHLIHYSYGVNSTEKGDLSSESTVSRIRTEHFPLTLESARPSHTSQYLCASSDPGAGMALHFGNGTRLTVT.

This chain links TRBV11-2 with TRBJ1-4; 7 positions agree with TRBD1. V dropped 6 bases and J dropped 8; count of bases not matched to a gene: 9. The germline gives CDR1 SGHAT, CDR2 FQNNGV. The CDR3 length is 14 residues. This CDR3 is CASRDWGQHEKLFF. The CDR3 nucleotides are TGTGCCAGCAGGGATTGGGGACAGCACGAAAAACTGTTTTTT.

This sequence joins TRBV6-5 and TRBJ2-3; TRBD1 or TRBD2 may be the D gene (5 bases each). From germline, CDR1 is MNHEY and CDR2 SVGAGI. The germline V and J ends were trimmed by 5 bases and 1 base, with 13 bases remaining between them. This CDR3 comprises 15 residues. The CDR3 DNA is TGTGCCAGCAGTCTCCGGGGCGCCCGCACAGATACGCAGTATTTT. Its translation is CASSLRGARTDTQYF.

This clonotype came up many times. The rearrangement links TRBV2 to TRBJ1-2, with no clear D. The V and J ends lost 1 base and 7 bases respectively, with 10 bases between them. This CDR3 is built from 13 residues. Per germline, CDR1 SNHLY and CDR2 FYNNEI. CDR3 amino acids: CASSEGPVGGYTF. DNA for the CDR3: TGTGCCAGCAGTGAAGGACCCGTCGGTGGCTACACCTTC. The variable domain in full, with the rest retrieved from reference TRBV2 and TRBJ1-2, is EPEVTQTPSHQVTQMGQEVILRCVPISNHLYFYWYRQILGQKVEFLVSFYNNEISEKSEIFDDQFSVERPDGSNFTLKIRSTKLEDSAMYFCASSEGPVGGYTFGSGTRLTVV.

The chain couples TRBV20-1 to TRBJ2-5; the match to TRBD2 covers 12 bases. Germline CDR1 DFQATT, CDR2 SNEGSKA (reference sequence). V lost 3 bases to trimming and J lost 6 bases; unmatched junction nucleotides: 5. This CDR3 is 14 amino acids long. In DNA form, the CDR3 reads TGCAGTGCTAGGACTAGCGGGAGTGTGAAGACCCAGTACTTC. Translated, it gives CSARTSGSVKTQYF.

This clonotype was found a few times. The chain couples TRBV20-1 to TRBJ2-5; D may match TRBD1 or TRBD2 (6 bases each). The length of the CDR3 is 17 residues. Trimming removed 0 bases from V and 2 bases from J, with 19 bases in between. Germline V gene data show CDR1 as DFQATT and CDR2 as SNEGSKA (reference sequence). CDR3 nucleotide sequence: TGCAGTGCTAGAGATCCTGAGGGGGGTGGCTTTCAAGAGACCCAGTACTTC. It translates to CSARDPEGGGFQETQYF.

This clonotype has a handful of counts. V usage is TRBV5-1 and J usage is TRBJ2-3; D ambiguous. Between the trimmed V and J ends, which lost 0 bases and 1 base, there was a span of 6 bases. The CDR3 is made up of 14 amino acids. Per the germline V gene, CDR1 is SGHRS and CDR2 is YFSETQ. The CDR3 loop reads CASSLVVGTDTQYF. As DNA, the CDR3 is TGCGCCAGCAGCTTGGTGGTCGGCACAGATACGCAGTATTTT.

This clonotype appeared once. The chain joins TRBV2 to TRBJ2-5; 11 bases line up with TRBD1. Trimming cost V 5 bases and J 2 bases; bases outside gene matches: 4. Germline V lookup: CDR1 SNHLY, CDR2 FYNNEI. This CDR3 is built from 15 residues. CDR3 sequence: CASSRDRGSQETQYF. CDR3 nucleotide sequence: TGTGCCAGCAGTCGGGACAGGGGGTCTCAAGAGACCCAGTACTTC.

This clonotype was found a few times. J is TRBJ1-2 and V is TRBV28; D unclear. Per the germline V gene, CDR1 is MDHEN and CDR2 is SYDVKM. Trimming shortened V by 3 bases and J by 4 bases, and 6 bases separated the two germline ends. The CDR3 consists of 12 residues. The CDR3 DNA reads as TGTGCCAGCAGTTTCACCTCCTATGGCTACACCTTC. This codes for CASSFTSYGYTF.

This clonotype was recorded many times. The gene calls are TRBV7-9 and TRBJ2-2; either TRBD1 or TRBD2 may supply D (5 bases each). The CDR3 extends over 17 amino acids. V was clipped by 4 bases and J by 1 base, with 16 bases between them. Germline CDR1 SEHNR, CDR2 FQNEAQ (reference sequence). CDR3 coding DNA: TGTGCCAGCAGCTCGTACAACCCGGGGCAGAACACCGGGGAGCTGTTTTTT. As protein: CASSSYNPGQNTGELFF.

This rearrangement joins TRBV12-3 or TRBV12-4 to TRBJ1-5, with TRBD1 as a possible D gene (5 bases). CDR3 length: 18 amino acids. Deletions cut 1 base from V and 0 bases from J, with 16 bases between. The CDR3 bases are TGTGCCAGCAGTTTAGATGGCGCAGGGCGCTATAGCAATCAGCCCCAGCATTTT. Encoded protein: CASSLDGAGRYSNQPQHF.